The T cell receptor (beta chain) described here comes from a study of cytomegalovirus exposure and HLA in healthy donors (TCRdb year 2017). Regarding the study in general: In an earlier analysis of 450 to 750 of the donors, less than 350 Gb of sequence data and 120 million or so unique TCR beta sequences from about 179 million T cells were reported. The study aimed to test whether signatures of past pathogen exposure could be identified by cataloging public T cell receptors. In a later analysis, previously published TCR beta repertoires from 500 to 750 donors were re-analyzed and high-resolution HLA genotyping was added so that TCR occurrence patterns could be studied. Of the approximately 370 genotyped donors, approximately 80% were placed in the genetic ancestry cluster associated with self-reported Caucasian donors. Using immunosequencing, the study profiled T cell repertoires from 666 subjects and related those repertoires to cytomegalovirus serostatus. High-throughput TCR immunosequencing, statistical association of individual TCRs with disease status, and machine learning were combined to predict cytomegalovirus infection status. Approximately 300 gigabases of sequencing data and around 85 million unique TCR sequences made up an early release that covered nearly 650 HLA-typed donors. Rather than drawing on any new phenotypic data, the later analysis identified candidate immune exposures from TCR beta sequences and the way those sequences occurred across donors. Across some 400 genotyped donors of the cohort, an average of about 220,000 unique TCR beta nucleotide sequences per donor were sequenced, and 15% to 20% of those sequences were non-productive. All discovery cohort repertoires had been generated using a single sequencing platform. Because of strong linkage in the cohort, roughly five DR-DQ haplotypes were treated as single units for association and clustering. Along with the approximately 700-subject first cohort, a separate validation cohort of over a hundred different subjects was used. In a later genetic analysis, genome-wide SNP genotypes for about 55% of the roughly 700 donors were used, and that subset was treated as a discovery cohort. The number of typed donors differed by locus: about 620-630 for A, B, C, DRB1 and DQB1; some 500 for DQA1; 606 for DPA1; and approximately 450 for DPB1. An earlier analysis of several hundred of the donors applied high-throughput TCR beta sequencing to assess whether each TCR beta V gene segment acted as functional or pseudogenic. Donor age, sex, ethnicity and CMV serostatus were collected together with the repertoire data. Both class I and class II loci were covered by HLA typing, at four-digit resolution. Overall results and qualifications from the work: Linkage disequilibrium might explain the correlated functional status among segregating V segments, but an unknown experimental factor could not be ruled out. In a later analysis, HLA-associated TCR beta chains showed more clonal expansion and lower generation probabilities than non-associated chains that were equally common. A later analysis found that TCR association rates varied across HLA loci, with DRB1 alleles showing the most associated TCRs and HLA-C alleles the fewest. In this cohort, only TCR beta chains were sequenced, and detectable features were limited by the absence of alpha or paired-chain data. In a later analysis, about 16,000 TCR beta sequences were associated with specific HLA alleles at a false discovery rate of 0.05. A further reported finding was that TCR beta sequences accurately predicted the HLA-A and HLA-B alleles for most subjects in the first cohort. Assigning TCR associations to individual alleles was difficult when HLA alleles, especially DR and DQ, strongly co-occurred. Roughly uniform sequencing depth across donors was assumed in presence/absence analyses, although this assumption may not hold. A later analysis found that most CMV-associated TCR beta chains appeared HLA-restricted, with HLA associations seemingly driven largely by CMV exposure. An earlier analysis of approximately 500 of the donors showed that most TCR beta V segments appeared in productive rearrangements either about 87% or about 30% of the time, which broadly matched IMGT annotations. In vitro tests confirmed that a few of the cytomegalovirus-associated TCR beta chains recognize cytomegalovirus antigens. A later genetic analysis associated a missense DCLRE1C variant with V-gene and J-gene trimming of TCR beta chains, and an independent cohort replicated the association. Because HLA typing was unavailable for some donors at each locus, only the typed subset was used in association tests. In the study, around 160 TCR beta chains were listed as associated with cytomegalovirus. Several of the top co-occurrence clusters appeared to be linked to parvovirus B19, influenza, CMV and Epstein-Barr virus, according to a later analysis. The authors suggested that the approach could potentially be generalized to other disease states and immunological phenotypes. The sequencing pipeline was judged likely to have produced a cluster of highly shared sequence variants as a technical artifact. Most TCR sequences were seen in very few donors, while some public TCRs were found in many individuals. Compared with the approximately 700-donor mean, donors in an Asian-associated ancestry cluster had fewer N-insertions in productive TCRs, according to a later genetic analysis. Cytomegalovirus status was reported to be diagnosed by the classifier with high specificity and sensitivity in both the original and validation cohorts. Seventeen rarely observed V segments, including chromosome 9 orphons, were excluded from the earlier analysis of about 610 of the donors because counts were too low. For the cohort, immune exposure information was limited to CMV serostatus.

Library method: the immunoSEQ multiplex PCR assay. The multiplex PCR relied on a mix of 60 forward primers for TCR Vbeta segments and 13 reverse primers for TCR Jbeta segments. The CDR3 region of rearranged TCR beta genes was amplified from genomic DNA by a multiplex PCR assay. Amplified TCR beta libraries were sequenced as 87-base-pair reads on the Illumina HiSeq System. The study's own analysis went as follows. Across the 500 to 700 repertoires, a later analysis counted 80 million or so unique TCR beta chains, some 11 million of which were shared by at least two donors. A nearest-neighbor algorithm error-corrected the raw reads and collapsed the reads into unique sequences, merging closely related sequences to remove PCR and sequencing errors. CDR3 sequences were aligned to IMGT reference sequences to assign V, D and J gene segments. For a sequence to be retained, a match of at least six nucleotides was required to both a V gene segment and a J gene segment. A rearrangement counted as productive if the CDR3 had no stop codons and remained in frame with V and J, and every other rearrangement counted as non-productive. CDR3 was defined according to IMGT convention as the region running from the second conserved V-encoded cysteine to the conserved J-encoded phenylalanine. The earlier analysis of 450 to 750 of the donors excluded any sequence lacking an unambiguous match to a single V gene segment. An earlier analysis of several hundred of the donors called V segments functional above 56.7% productive rearrangements and segregating when the between-donor standard deviation exceeded 5%. To diagnose cytomegalovirus status from the catalog of TCR beta chain sequences, a statistical classification framework was built. In a later analysis, TCR nucleotide sequences were compared against IMGT/GENE-DB human TR gene sequences so that V and J genes could be assigned. The TCRdist pipeline was used in a later analysis to assign CDR3 sequences and most-parsimonious VDJ recombination scenarios. A later analysis defined each TCR beta chain by its CDR3 amino acid sequence plus V-gene family, and excluded reads lacking a unique V-gene family. In a later analysis, 500 to 650 highly shared, low-generation-probability nucleotide sequences were removed to address suspected cross-contamination and a sequencing artifact. In a later analysis, a clonal expansion index was calculated for each public chain from normalized within-repertoire ranks of inferred template counts. In a later analysis, generation probabilities were computed with a VDJ recombination model fitted to out-of-frame rearrangements, and the resulting probabilities were checked against IGoR. Hypergeometric tests were used in a later analysis to score TCR-TCR, TCR-HLA and TCR-CMV co-occurrence, with a repertoire-size bias correction applied to the TCR pairs. False discovery rates were estimated in a later analysis by permuting HLA or CMV assignments 20 times. In a later analysis, co-occurring TCRs were grouped using DBSCAN, and TCRdist sequence similarity was added for clustering within HLA-allele-positive subsets. Co-occurrence clustering excluded repertoires with fewer than 30,000 or more than 120,000 public chains, plus five with anomalous nucleotide sharing. What TCRdb holds here is the immuneACCESS table cut down to in-frame rearrangements. Part of the clones is not present; checked against another copy, under half of the missing clones reflect an unresolved V gene, and the others are unexplained. That table furnishes V, J and clone size, whereas the DNA furnished D and trimming. The sample has 130,000 or so clones on record, under 85% of them singletons. The ten biggest clones cover 3.5% to 5% of the sample.

The cohort was made up of approximately 670 healthy bone marrow donors. All cohort members were sampled while nominally healthy, although unrecorded immune exposures were likely present. The donor tested CMV seropositive, placing the donor among the 250 to 350 seropositive members of the cohort. Every donor gave a peripheral blood sample, and the peripheral blood mononuclear cells from that sample were used for TCR beta sequencing. The Qiagen DNeasy Blood Extraction Kit was used to extract genomic DNA from the blood cell samples. To note about this clone: The clone's antigen remains unknown. Per-base qualities were not stored, and no clone one base away is much larger. This specimen includes other DNA sequences encoding the same CDR3.

The receptor comes from a male donor in good health and CMV-seropositive. Material for sequencing was PBMCs.

The DNA sequence is as follows: TGCGCCAGCAGCTCAGGGGGCGCGGGACTAACGCCCCTCCACTTT. This yields the protein CASSSGGAGLTPLHF. The chain is made from TRBV5-1 and TRBJ1-6; 8 central nucleotides agree with TRBD1. The germline V gene sets CDR1 to SGHRS and CDR2 to YFSETQ. Spanning cysteine to phenylalanine, the CDR3 consists of 15 amino acids. CDR3 DNA is the only sequence kept; it has 45 bases, read in frame from the first base. Germline trimming amounts to 3 bases on V and 13 bases on J, with 12 as the count of junction bases outside the gene matches.